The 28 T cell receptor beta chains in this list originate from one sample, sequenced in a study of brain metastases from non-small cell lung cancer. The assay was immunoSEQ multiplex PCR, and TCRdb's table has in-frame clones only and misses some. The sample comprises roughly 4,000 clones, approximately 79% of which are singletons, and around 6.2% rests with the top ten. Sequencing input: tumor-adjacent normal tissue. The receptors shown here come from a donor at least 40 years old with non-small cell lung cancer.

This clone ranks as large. Here the CDR3 DNA reads TGTGCCAGCAGTGAATTGGGGGGATCTGGGAGCACTGAAGCTTTCTTT. It is translated as CASSELGGSGSTEAFF. The chain has TRBV2 and TRBJ1-1; maybe TRBD1 (5 bases). The germline CDR1 and CDR2 sequences are SNHLY and FYNNEI. CDR3 length: 16 residues. Trimming left V 2 bases short and J 4 bases short, with 17 bases between.

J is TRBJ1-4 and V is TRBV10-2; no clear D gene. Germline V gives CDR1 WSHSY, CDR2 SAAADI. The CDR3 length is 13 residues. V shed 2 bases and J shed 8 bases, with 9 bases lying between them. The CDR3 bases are TGCGCCAGCAGTGAGACAAGAGGGGAAAAACTGTTTTTT. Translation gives CASSETRGEKLFF.

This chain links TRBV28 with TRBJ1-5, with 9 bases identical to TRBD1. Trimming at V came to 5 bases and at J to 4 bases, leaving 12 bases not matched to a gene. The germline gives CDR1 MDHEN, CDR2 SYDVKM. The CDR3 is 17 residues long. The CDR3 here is CASSLDPPGTGNQPQHF. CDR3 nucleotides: TGTGCCAGCAGTCTCGACCCCCCCGGGACAGGGAATCAGCCCCAGCATTTT.

The CDR3 DNA reads TGTGCCAGTAGTCTCCAGGGACAGGGTTTTAGCGTAGGCTACAATGAGCAGTTCTTC. It translates to CASSLQGQGFSVGYNEQFF. The V and J genes are TRBV19 and TRBJ2-1, with TRBD1 identical over 9 bases. Germline CDR1 LNHDA, CDR2 SQIVND (reference sequence). The CDR3 length is 19 residues. Germline trimming cut 5 bases from V and 3 bases from J; bases unmatched to any gene: 17. Looking up the rest from reference TRBV19 and TRBJ2-1 gives the full variable domain: DGGITQSPKYLFRKEGQNVTLSCEQNLNHDAMYWYRQDPGQGLRLIYYSQIVNDFQKGDIAEGYSVSREKKESFPLTVTSAQKNPTAFYLCASSLQGQGFSVGYNEQFFGPGTRLTVL.

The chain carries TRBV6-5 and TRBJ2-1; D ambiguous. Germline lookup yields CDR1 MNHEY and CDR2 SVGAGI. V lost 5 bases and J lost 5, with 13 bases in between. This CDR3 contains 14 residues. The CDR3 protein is CASSRESGDNEQFF. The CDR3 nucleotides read TGTGCCAGCAGTCGTGAGTCGGGCGACAATGAGCAGTTCTTC.

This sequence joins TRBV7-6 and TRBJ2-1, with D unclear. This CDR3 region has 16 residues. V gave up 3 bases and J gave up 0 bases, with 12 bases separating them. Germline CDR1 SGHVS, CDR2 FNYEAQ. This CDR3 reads CASSLRAASSYNEQFF. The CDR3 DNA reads TGTGCCAGCAGCTTGCGTGCTGCTAGCTCCTACAATGAGCAGTTCTTC.

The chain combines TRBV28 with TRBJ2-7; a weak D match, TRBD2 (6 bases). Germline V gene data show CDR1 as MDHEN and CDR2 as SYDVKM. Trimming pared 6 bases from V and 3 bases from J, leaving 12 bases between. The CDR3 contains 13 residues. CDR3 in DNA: TGTGCCAGCAGACCGGGACTTTACTACGAGCAGTACTTC. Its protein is CASRPGLYYEQYF.

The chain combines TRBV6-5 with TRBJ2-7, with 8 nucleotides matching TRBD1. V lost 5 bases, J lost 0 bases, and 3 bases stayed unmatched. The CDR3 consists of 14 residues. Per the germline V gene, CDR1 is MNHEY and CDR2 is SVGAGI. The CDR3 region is CASSRDRSSYEQYF. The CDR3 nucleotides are TGTGCCAGCAGTCGGGACAGGAGCTCCTACGAGCAGTACTTC.

The CDR3 is CASSPGLLGYDNEQFF. CDR3 DNA: TGTGCCAGCAGCCCAGGTCTTTTGGGGTACGACAATGAGCAGTTCTTC. V is TRBV3-1 (or the pseudogene TRBV3-2) and J is TRBJ2-1; D not certain. The CDR3 totals 16 residues. Germline V gene data show CDR1 as LGHDT and CDR2 as YNNKEL (reference sequence). V lost 4 bases, J lost 5 bases, and 18 bases lay in between.

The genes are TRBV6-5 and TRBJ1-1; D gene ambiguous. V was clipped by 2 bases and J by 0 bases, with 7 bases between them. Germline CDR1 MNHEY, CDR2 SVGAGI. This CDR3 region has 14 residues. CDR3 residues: CASSYRVVNTEAFF. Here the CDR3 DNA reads TGTGCCAGCAGTTACAGGGTGGTGAACACTGAAGCTTTCTTT.

CDR3 nucleotides: TGTGCCAGCAGCTTAGGGTTAGCTGGGGTAAAAGGGAGCTATGGCTACACCTTC. Its translation is CASSLGLAGVKGSYGYTF. The chain combines TRBV11-3 with TRBJ1-2; D is unclear. Germline V gene lookup returns CDR1 SGHNT and CDR2 YENEEA. V lost 1 base to trimming and J lost 4 bases, with 22 bases between them. This CDR3 is built from 18 residues. Full variable domain (remainder filled in from reference TRBV11-3 and TRBJ1-2): EAGVVQSPRYKIIEKKQPVAFWCNPISGHNTLYWYLQNLGQGPELLIRYENEEAVDDSQLPKDRFSAERLKGVDSTLKIQPAELGDSAVYLCASSLGLAGVKGSYGYTFGSGTRLTVV.

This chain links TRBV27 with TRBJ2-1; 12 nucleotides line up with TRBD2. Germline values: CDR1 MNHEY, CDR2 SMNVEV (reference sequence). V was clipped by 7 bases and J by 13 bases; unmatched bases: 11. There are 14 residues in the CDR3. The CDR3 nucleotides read TGTGCCAGCACCAGACTAGCGGGAGACAATAAACAGTTCTTC. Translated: CASTRLAGDNKQFF.

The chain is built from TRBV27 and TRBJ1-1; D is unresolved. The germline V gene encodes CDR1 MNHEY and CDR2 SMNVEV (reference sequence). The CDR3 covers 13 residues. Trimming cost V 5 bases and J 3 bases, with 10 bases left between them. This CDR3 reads CASSHAWDTEAFF. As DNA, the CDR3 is TGTGCCAGCAGTCACGCGTGGGACACTGAAGCTTTCTTT.

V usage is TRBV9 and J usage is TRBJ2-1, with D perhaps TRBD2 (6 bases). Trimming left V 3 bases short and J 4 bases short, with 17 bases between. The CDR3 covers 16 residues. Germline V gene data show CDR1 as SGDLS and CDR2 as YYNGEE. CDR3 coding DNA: TGTGCCAGCAGCGCATCATACAAGGGACTTTACAATGAGCAGTTCTTC. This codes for CASSASYKGLYNEQFF. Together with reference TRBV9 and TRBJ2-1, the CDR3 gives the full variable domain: DSGVTQTPKHLITATGQRVTLRCSPRSGDLSVYWYQQSLDQGLQFLIQYYNGEERAKGNILERFSAQQFPDLHSELNLSSLELGDSALYFCASSASYKGLYNEQFFGPGTRLTVL.

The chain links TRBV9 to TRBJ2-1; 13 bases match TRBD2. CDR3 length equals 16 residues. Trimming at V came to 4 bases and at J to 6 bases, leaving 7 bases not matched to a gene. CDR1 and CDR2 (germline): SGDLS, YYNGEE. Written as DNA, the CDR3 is TGTGCCAGCAGCACCCTGACTAGCGGGAGGCCCAATGAGCAGTTCTTC. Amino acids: CASSTLTSGRPNEQFF.

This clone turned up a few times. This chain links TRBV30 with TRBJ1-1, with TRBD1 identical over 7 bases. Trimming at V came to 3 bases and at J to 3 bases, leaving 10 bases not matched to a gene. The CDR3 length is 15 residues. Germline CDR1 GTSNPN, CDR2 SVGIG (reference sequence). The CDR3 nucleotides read TGTGCCTGGAGGGACGACAGGGCGGTGGACACTGAAGCTTTCTTT. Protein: CAWRDDRAVDTEAFF.

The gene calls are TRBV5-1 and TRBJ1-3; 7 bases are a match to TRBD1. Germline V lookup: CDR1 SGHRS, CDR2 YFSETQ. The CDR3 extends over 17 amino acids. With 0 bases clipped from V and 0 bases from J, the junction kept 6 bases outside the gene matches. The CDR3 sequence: CASSLGDSTLSGNTIYF. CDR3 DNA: TGCGCCAGCAGCTTGGGGGACAGTACCCTCTCTGGAAACACCATATATTTT. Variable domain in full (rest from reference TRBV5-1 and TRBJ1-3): KAGVTQTPRYLIKTRGQQVTLSCSPISGHRSVSWYQQTPGQGLQFLFEYFSETQRNKGNFPGRFSGRQFSNSRSEMNVSTLELGDSALYLCASSLGDSTLSGNTIYFGEGSWLTVV.

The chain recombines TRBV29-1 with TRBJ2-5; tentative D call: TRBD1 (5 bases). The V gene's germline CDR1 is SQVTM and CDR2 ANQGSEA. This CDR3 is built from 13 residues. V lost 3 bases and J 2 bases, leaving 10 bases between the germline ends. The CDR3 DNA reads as TGCAGCGTTGACTCAGGGCGGCAAGAGACCCAGTACTTC. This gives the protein CSVDSGRQETQYF.

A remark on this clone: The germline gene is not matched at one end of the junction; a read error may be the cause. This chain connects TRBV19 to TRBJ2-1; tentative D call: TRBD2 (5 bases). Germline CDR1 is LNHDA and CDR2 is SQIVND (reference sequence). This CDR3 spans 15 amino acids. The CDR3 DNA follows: TGTGCCAGTAGTACCTCGGGGAGCTCCTACAATAAGCAGTTCTTC. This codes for CASSTSGSSYNKQFF.

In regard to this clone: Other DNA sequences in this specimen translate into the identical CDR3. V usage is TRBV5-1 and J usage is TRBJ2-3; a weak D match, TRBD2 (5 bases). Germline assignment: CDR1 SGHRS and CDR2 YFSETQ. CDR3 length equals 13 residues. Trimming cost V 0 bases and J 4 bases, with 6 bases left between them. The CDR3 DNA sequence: TGCGCCAGCAGCTTGGAACTAGCAGATACGCAGTATTTT. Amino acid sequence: CASSLELADTQYF.

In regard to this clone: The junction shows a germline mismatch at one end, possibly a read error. The CDR3 region is CASSLGTASSYNEQFF. The DNA of the CDR3 is TGTGCTAGCAGCTTGGGGACGGCGAGCTCCTACAATGAGCAGTTCTTC. The chain links TRBV7-7 to TRBJ2-1; D may correspond to TRBD1 or TRBD2 (5 bases each). The V gene's germline CDR1 is SSHAT and CDR2 FNYEAQ (reference sequence). There are 16 residues in the CDR3.

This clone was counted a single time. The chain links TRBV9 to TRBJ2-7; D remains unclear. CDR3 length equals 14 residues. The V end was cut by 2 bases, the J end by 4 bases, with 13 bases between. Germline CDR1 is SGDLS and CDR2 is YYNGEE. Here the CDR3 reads CASSVDQERYEQYF. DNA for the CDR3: TGTGCCAGCAGCGTCGACCAGGAGAGATACGAGCAGTACTTC.

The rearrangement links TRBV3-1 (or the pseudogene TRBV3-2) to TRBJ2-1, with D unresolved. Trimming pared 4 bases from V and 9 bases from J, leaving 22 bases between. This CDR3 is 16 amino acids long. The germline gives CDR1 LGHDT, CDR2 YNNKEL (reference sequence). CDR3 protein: CASSLSESPIFTEQFF. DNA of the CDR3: TGTGCCAGCAGCCTATCAGAATCCCCCATTTTCACTGAGCAGTTCTTC.

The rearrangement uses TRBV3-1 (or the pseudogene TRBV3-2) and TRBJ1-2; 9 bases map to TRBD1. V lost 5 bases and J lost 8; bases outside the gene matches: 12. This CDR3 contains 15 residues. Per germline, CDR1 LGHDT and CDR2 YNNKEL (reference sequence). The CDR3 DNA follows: TGTGCCAGCAGCTACACAGGGGGCTGGGCGGAAGGCTACACCTTC. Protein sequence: CASSYTGGWAEGYTF.

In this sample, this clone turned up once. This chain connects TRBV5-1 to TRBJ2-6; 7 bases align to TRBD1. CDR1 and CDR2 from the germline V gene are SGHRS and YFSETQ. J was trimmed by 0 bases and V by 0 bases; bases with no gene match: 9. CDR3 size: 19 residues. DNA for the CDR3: TGCGCCAGCAGCTTGGTGGGACAGTTCGCCCTCTCTGGGGCCAACGTCCTGACTTTC. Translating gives CASSLVGQFALSGANVLTF.

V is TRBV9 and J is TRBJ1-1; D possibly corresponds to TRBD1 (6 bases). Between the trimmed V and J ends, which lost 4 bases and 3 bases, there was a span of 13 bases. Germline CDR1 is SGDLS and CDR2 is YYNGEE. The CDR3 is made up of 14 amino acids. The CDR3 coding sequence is TGTGCCAGCAGCCCCGGGGACATTTACACTGAAGCTTTCTTT. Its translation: CASSPGDIYTEAFF.

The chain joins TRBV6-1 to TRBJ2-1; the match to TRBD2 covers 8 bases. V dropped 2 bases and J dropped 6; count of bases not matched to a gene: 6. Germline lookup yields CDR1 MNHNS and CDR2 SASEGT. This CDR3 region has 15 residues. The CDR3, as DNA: TGTGCCAGCAGTGAAAGACTAGCGAGCTTCAATGAGCAGTTCTTC. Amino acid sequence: CASSERLASFNEQFF.

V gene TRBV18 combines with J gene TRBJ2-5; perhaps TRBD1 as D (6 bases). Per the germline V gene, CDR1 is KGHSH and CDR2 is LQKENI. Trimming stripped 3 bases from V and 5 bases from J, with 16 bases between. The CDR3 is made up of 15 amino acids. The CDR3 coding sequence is TGTGCCAGCTCACCCATGGGGGCGCGCGAGGAGACCCAGTACTTC. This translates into CASSPMGAREETQYF. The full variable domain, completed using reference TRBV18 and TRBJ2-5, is NAGVMQNPRHLVRRRGQEARLRCSPMKGHSHVYWYRQLPEEGLKFMVYLQKENIIDESGMPKERFSAEFPKEGPSILRIQQVVRGDSAAYFCASSPMGAREETQYFGPGTRLLVL.